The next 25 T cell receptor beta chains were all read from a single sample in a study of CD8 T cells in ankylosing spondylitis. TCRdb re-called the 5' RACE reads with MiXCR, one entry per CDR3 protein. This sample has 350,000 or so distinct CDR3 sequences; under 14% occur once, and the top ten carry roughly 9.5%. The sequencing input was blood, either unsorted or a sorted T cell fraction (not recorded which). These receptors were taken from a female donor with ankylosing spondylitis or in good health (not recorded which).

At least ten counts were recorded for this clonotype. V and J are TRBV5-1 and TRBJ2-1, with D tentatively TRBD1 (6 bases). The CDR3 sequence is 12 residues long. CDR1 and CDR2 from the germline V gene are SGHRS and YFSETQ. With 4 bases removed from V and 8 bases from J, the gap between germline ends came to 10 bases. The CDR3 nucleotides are TGCGCCAGCAGCCTACAGGGCGATGAGCAGTTCTTC. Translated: CASSLQGDEQFF.

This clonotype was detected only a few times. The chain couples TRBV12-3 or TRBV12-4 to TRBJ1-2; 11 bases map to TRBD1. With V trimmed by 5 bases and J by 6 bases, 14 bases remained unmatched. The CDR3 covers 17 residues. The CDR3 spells CASSPTRRTGGLNGYTF. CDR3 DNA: TGTGCCAGCAGTCCGACCCGAAGGACAGGGGGCTTAAATGGCTACACCTTC.

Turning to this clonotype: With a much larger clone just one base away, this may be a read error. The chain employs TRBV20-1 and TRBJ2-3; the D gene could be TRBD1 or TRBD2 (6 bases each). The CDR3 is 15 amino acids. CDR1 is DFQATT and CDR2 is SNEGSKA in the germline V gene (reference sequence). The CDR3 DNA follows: TGCAGTGCTATGGGGGCGGGGATTAGCACAGATACGCCGTATTTT. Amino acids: CSAMGAGISTDTPYF.

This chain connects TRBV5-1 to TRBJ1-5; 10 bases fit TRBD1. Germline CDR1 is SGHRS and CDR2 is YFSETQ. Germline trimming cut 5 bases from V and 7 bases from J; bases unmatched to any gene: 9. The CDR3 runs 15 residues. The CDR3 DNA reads TGCGCCAGCAGGCCCGGGACAGGGGTACGGCAGCCCCAGCATTTT. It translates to CASRPGTGVRQPQHF.

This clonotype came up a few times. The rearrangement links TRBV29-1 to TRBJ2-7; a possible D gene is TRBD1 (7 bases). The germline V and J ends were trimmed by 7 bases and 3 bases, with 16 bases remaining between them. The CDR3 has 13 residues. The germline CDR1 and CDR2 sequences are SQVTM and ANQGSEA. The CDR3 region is CSAAPRGDYEQYF. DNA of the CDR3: TGCAGCGCAGCCCCCAGGGGGGACTACGAGCAGTACTTC.

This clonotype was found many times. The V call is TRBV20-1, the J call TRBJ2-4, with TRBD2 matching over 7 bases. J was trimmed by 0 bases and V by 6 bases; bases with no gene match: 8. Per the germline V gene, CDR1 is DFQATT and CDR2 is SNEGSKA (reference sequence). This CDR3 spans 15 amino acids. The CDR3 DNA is TGCAGTGCAGCGGGACTCGCCCTAGCCAAAAACATTCAGTACTTC. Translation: CSAAGLALAKNIQYF.

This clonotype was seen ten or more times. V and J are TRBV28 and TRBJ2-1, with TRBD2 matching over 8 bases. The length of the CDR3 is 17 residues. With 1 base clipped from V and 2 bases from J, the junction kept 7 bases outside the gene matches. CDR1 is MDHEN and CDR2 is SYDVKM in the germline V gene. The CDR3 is CASSLYGRAATYNEQFF. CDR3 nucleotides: TGTGCCAGCAGTTTATACGGGAGGGCGGCAACCTACAATGAGCAGTTCTTC.

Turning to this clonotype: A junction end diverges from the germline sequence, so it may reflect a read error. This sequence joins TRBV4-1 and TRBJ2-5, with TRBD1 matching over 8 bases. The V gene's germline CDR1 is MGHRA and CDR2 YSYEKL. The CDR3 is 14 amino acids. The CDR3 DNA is TGCGCCGGCAGCCTGCAGGGGGCTCAAGAGACCCAGTACTTC. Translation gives CAGSLQGAQETQYF.

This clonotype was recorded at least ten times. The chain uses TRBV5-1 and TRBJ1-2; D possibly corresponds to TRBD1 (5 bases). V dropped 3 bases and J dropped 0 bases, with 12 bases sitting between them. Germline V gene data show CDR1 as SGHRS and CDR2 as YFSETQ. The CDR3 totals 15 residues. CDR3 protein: CASSSGSWPNYGYTF. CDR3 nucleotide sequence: TGCGCCAGCAGCTCAGGGTCGTGGCCTAACTATGGCTACACCTTC.

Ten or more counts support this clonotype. CDR3 amino acids: CASLPGRSTDTQYF. The CDR3 bases are TGTGCCAGCTTGCCGGGACGGAGCACAGATACGCAGTATTTT. This chain uses TRBV5-5 with TRBJ2-3; the D gene could be TRBD1 or TRBD2 (5 bases each). Germline values: CDR1 SGHKS, CDR2 YYEKEE (reference sequence). V was clipped by 7 bases and J by 0 bases, with 12 bases between them. This CDR3 contains 14 residues.

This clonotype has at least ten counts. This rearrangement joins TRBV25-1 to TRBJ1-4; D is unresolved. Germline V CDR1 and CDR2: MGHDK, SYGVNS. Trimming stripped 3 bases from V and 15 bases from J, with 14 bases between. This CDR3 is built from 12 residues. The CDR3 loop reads CASSDSTGRLFF. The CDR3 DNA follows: TGTGCCAGCAGTGATAGCACCGGAAGGTTGTTTTTT.

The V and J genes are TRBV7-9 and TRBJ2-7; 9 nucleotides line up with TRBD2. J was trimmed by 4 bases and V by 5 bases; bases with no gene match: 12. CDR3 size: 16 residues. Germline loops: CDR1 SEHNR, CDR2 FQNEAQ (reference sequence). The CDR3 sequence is CASSPRAGTSTYEQYF. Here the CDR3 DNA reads TGTGCCAGCAGCCCGAGGGCCGGGACTAGCACATACGAGCAGTACTTC.

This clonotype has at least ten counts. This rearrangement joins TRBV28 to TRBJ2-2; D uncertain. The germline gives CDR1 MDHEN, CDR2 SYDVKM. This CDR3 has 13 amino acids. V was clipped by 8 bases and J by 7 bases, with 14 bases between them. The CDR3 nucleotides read TGTGCCAGCGGATCCGAGTGGAACGGGGAGCTGTTTTTT. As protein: CASGSEWNGELFF.

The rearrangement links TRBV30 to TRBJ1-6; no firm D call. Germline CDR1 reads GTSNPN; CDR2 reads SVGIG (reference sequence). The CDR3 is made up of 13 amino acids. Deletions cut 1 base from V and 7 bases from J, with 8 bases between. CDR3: CAWSGAGNSPLHF. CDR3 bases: TGTGCCTGGAGTGGGGCAGGCAATTCACCCCTCCACTTT.

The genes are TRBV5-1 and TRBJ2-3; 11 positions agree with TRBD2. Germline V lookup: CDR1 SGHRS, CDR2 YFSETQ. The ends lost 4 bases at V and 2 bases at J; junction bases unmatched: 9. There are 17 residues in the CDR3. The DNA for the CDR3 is TGCGCCAGCAGCATAACTAGCGGGGGACCGCACACAGATACGCAGTATTTT. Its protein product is CASSITSGGPHTDTQYF.

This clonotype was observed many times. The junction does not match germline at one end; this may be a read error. CDR3 protein: CASSLSGGDTQYF. The CDR3 DNA sequence: TGTGCCAGCAGCTTGAGCGGGGGAGATACGCAGTATTTT. This sequence joins TRBV5-1 and TRBJ2-3; 8 bases align to TRBD2. Germline V gene lookup returns CDR1 SGHRS and CDR2 YFSETQ. The CDR3 totals 13 residues.

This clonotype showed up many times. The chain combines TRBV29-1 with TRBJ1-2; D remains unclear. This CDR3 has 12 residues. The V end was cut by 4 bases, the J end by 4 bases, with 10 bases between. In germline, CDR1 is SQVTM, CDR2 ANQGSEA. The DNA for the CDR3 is TGCAGCGTTGGTGACGGACCCTATGGCTACACCTTC. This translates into CSVGDGPYGYTF.

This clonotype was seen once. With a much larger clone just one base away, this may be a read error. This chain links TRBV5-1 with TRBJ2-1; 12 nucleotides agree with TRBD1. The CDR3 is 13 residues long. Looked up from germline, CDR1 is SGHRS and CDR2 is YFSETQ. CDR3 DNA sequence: TGCGCCAGCACAGGGACAGGGGGCAATGAGCGGTTCTTC. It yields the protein CASTGTGGNERFF.

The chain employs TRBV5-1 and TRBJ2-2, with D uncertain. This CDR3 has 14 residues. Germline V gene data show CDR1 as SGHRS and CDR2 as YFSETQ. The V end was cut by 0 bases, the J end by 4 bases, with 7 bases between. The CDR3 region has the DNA TGCGCCAGCAGCTTGGTTCGGGTCACCGGGGAGCTGTTTTTT. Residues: CASSLVRVTGELFF. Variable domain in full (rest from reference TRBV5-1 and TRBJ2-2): KAGVTQTPRYLIKTRGQQVTLSCSPISGHRSVSWYQQTPGQGLQFLFEYFSETQRNKGNFPGRFSGRQFSNSRSEMNVSTLELGDSALYLCASSLVRVTGELFFGEGSRLTVL.

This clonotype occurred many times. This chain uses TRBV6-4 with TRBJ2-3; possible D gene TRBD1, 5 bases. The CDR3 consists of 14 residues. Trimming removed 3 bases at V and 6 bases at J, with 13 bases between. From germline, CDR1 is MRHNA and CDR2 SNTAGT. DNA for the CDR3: TGTGCCAGCAGTGAGGGGCAAGGCTGGGATACGCAGTATTTT. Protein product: CASSEGQGWDTQYF.

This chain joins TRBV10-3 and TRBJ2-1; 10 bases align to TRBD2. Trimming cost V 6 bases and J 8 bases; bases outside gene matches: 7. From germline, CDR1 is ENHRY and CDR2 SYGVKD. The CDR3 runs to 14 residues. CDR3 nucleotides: TGTGCCATCAGCCCGGGACTAGCGTACGATGAGCAGTTCTTC. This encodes CAISPGLAYDEQFF.

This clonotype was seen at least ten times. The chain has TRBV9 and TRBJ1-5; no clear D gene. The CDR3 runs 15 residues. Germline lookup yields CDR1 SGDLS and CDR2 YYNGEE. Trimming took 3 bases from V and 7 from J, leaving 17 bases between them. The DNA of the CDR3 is TGTGCCAGCAGCGCCGAGGGAGGCGCAAACCAGCCCCAGCATTTT. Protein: CASSAEGGANQPQHF.

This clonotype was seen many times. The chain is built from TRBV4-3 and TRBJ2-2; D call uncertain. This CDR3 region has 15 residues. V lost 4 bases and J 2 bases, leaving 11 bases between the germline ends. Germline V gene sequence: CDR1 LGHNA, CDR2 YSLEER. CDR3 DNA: TGCGCCAGCAGCCTATACCGGGCCAACACCGGGGAGCTGTTTTTT. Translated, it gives CASSLYRANTGELFF.

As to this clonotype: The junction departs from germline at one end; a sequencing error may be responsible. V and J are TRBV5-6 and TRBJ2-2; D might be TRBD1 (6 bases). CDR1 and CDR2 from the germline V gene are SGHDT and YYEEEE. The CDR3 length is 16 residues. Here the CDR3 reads CASSLARDILTGEPFF. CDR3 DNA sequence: TGTGCCAGCAGCTTGGCCCGGGACATCTTAACCGGGGAGCCGTTTTTT.

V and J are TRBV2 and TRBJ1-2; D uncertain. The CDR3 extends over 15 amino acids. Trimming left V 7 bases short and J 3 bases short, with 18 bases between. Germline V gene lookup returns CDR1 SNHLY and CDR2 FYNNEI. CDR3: CASISTGISHYGYTF. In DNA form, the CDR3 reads TGTGCCAGCATTTCGACCGGGATATCCCACTATGGCTACACCTTC.